This T cell receptor beta chain was documented in a study of cytomegalovirus exposure and HLA in healthy donors. Findings and caveats of the study: The study flagged fewer than 200 TCR beta chains as cytomegalovirus-associated. High sensitivity and specificity were reportedly achieved when the classifier diagnosed cytomegalovirus status.

The donors were part of the validation cohort, which consisted of about 130 subjects and was separate from the first cohort of 600 to 850 subjects. The CDR3 runs to 14 residues. Germline V gene data show CDR1 as KGHSH and CDR2 as LQKENI. Trimming pared 2 bases from V and 2 bases from J, leaving 7 bases between. Sequencing used immunoSEQ multiplex PCR; TCRdb keeps in-frame clones, though not all of them. The sample lists 90,000 to 100,000 clones, roughly 85% occurring once. Of note for this clone: Its antigen is not known.

The V gene is TRBV18, the J gene TRBJ1-5; D is unclear. Sequenced input: PBMCs. The clonotype was recovered from a woman aged 25 to 39 in good health and CMV-seronegative. CDR3 sequence (DNA): TGTGCCAGCTCACCAGGTCGGGGCAATCAGCCCCAGCATTTT. It is translated as CASSPGRGNQPQHF.